This is a list of T cell receptor beta chains from one sample in a study of blood T cell repertoires in COVID-19. The protocol was immunoSEQ multiplex PCR, while the TCRdb copy is restricted to in-frame clones and leaves out a portion. The sample shows about 120,000 clones, roughly 90% of them seen only once. The sequenced sample was peripheral blood. These TCRs come from a middle-aged man with acute or convalescent COVID-19. CDR3s include the opening cysteine and the closing phenylalanine or tryptophan. D genes are given only for firm matches. Not every row has a clone size; where given, it reads once, few, many or a size class.

>-|TRBJ2-3|TRBV9|-
CASSVVSSGLTDTQYF
TGTGCCAGCAGCGTAGTGAGTAGCGGACTCACAGATACGCAGTATTTT
>-|TRBJ1-1|TRBV7-6|TRBD1
CASSVTGTGFREAFF
TGTGCCAGCAGCGTTACCGGGACAGGGTTTCGGGAAGCTTTCTTT
>-|TRBJ2-5|TRBV11-2|TRBD2
CASSLGLAGVETQYF
TGTGCCAGCAGCTTAGGACTAGCGGGAGTGGAGACCCAGTACTTC
>-|TRBJ2-3|TRBV5-1|-
CASRRKGAPTDTQYF
TGCGCCAGCAGGAGGAAAGGGGCGCCGACAGATACGCAGTATTTT
>-|TRBJ2-7|TRBV10-1|-
CASSGQTGSYEQYF
TGCGCCAGCAGTGGTCAGACAGGCTCCTACGAGCAGTACTTC
>-|TRBJ1-2|TRBV9|TRBD1
CASSVGGGGRAYGYTF
TGTGCCAGCAGCGTAGGAGGAGGGGGCAGGGCCTATGGCTACACCTTC
>-|TRBJ1-5|TRBV24-1|-
CATSDTGDNQPQHF
TGTGCCACCAGTGATACCGGGGACAATCAGCCCCAGCATTTT
>-|TRBJ1-1|TRBV5-4|TRBD1
CASSPGTGERKAFF
TGTGCCAGCAGCCCCGGGACAGGGGAACGTAAAGCTTTCTTT
>-|TRBJ2-3|TRBV9|-
CASSVAVGGRTDTQYF
TGTGCCAGCAGCGTAGCTGTGGGGGGACGCACAGATACGCAGTATTTT
>-|TRBJ1-5|TRBV6-2/TRBV6-3|-
CASSYASGRSVYSNQPQHF
TGTGCCAGCAGTTACGCGTCCGGGCGTAGCGTGTATAGCAATCAGCCCCAGCATTTT
>-|TRBJ2-7|TRBV19|TRBD2
CASSIPGLAGGGTVEQYF
TGTGCCAGTAGTATACCCGGACTAGCGGGAGGCGGAACGGTCGAGCAGTACTTC
>-|TRBJ2-7|TRBV19|-
CASSMVGGDYEQYF
TGTGCCAGTAGTATGGTGGGGGGAGACTACGAGCAGTACTTC
>-|TRBJ1-1|TRBV7-8|-
CASSLGYEAFF
TGTGCCAGCAGCTTAGGTTATGAAGCTTTCTTT
>-|TRBJ2-5|TRBV7-8|-
CASSPSLETQYF
TGTGCCAGCAGCCCCAGTTTGGAGACCCAGTACTTC
>-|TRBJ2-7|TRBV9|-
CASSVGQGLNEQYF
TGTGCCAGCAGCGTAGGGCAGGGGCTTAACGAGCAGTACTTC
>-|TRBJ1-6|TRBV6-5|-
CASSLRTDSPLHF
TGTGCCAGCAGTCTACGCACAGATTCACCCCTCCACTTT
>-|TRBJ2-7|TRBV30|TRBD1
CAWTQPGTGVYEQYF
TGTGCCTGGACTCAACCAGGGACAGGCGTTTACGAGCAGTACTTC
>-|TRBJ1-6|TRBV3-1/TRBV3-2|-
CASSQPGPNSPLHF
TGTGCCAGCAGCCAACCGGGTCCTAATTCACCCCTCCACTTT
>-|TRBJ1-4|TRBV19|-
CASSTPTSATNEKLFF
TGTGCCAGTAGTACCCCAACCAGTGCAACTAATGAAAAACTGTTTTTT
>-|TRBJ2-2|TRBV9|-
CASSVAPPGGTNTGELFF
TGTGCCAGCAGCGTAGCTCCCCCCGGGGGAACGAACACCGGGGAGCTGTTTTTT
>once|TRBJ1-1|TRBV2|-
CASRVRQAEAFF
TGTGCCAGCAGGGTGAGACAGGCTGAAGCTTTCTTT
>-|TRBJ2-2|TRBV7-6|TRBD2
CASSLPAGDVSGSYTGELFF
TGTGCCAGCAGCTTACCGGCAGGGGATGTTAGCGGGAGCTACACCGGGGAGCTGTTTTTT
>-|TRBJ1-3|TRBV7-2|-
CASTLTDSILGNTIYF
TGTGCCAGCACCCTAACCGACAGCATCTTAGGAAACACCATATATTTT
>many|TRBJ1-3|TRBV11-3|-
CASSLSSRDTIYF
TGTGCCAGCAGCTTGTCGTCTCGGGACACCATATATTTT
>-|TRBJ2-5|TRBV12-5|TRBD1
CASGLGQGGEETQYF
TGTGCTAGTGGCCTAGGACAGGGCGGTGAGGAGACCCAGTACTTC
>once|TRBJ1-5|TRBV21-1|-
CASSKKDRALHNQPQHF
TGTGCCAGCAGCAAAAAAGACAGGGCCCTACACAATCAGCCCCAGCATTTT
>-|TRBJ1-5|TRBV30|-
CAWRAGVGYSNQPQHF
TGTGCCTGGAGGGCAGGGGTGGGGTATAGCAATCAGCCCCAGCATTTT
>-|TRBJ1-2|TRBV5-4|-
CASSSSASVYGYTF
TGTGCCAGCAGCTCATCCGCCTCAGTCTATGGCTACACCTTC
>-|TRBJ2-7|TRBV20-1|-
CSASGRAGTWEQYF
TGCAGTGCTAGTGGCCGGGCGGGGACCTGGGAGCAGTACTTC
>-|TRBJ2-1|TRBV11-2|TRBD2
CASSFSGRAYNEQFF
TGTGCCAGCAGCTTTAGCGGGAGGGCTTACAATGAGCAGTTCTTC
>-|TRBJ2-2|TRBV7-3|TRBD2
CASSPIRLGTSAGELFF
TGTGCCAGCAGCCCCATAAGACTTGGGACTAGCGCCGGGGAGCTGTTTTTT
>-|TRBJ1-1|TRBV7-8|-
CASSLKDSNTEAFF
TGTGCCAGCAGCTTGAAGGACAGTAACACTGAAGCTTTCTTT
>-|TRBJ1-5|TRBV7-2|-
CASSSRGNQPQHF
TGTGCCAGCAGCTCCCGGGGAAATCAGCCCCAGCATTTT
>-|TRBJ1-1|TRBV3-1/TRBV3-2|-
CASSRTSVTEAFF
TGTGCCAGCAGCCGTACGAGTGTTACTGAAGCTTTCTTT
>few|TRBJ1-2|TRBV3-1/TRBV3-2|-
CASSPAGGRNYGYTF
TGTGCCAGCAGCCCCGCAGGAGGCAGAAACTATGGCTACACCTTC
>few|TRBJ2-2|TRBV7-3|TRBD2
CASSLNSGGTGELFF
TGTGCCAGCAGCTTAAATAGCGGGGGAACCGGGGAGCTGTTTTTT
>-|TRBJ2-7|TRBV5-1|TRBD1
CASSYARQGGSGEQYF
TGCGCCAGCAGTTACGCCCGACAGGGCGGGTCGGGCGAGCAGTACTTC
>-|TRBJ1-1|TRBV12-3/TRBV12-4|-
CASSWTQSTEAFF
TGTGCCAGCAGTTGGACACAGTCGACTGAAGCTTTCTTT
>-|TRBJ1-3|TRBV19|-
CASTTDRSSGNTIYF
TGTGCCTCGACAACTGACCGTAGCTCTGGAAACACCATATATTTT
>-|TRBJ2-4|TRBV5-1|TRBD2
CASSLASGGWDIQYF
TGCGCCAGCAGCTTGGCCAGCGGGGGTTGGGACATTCAGTACTTC
>-|TRBJ2-7|TRBV6-5|TRBD1
CASSYSTGGYEQYF
TGTGCCAGCAGTTACTCGACAGGGGGGTACGAGCAGTACTTC
>-|TRBJ2-1|TRBV5-1|TRBD2
CASSFELAPSYNEQFF
TGCGCCAGCAGCTTTGAACTAGCGCCTTCCTACAATGAGCAGTTCTTC
>-|TRBJ2-3|TRBV7-8|-
CASSLFHGEGTDTQYF
TGTGCCAGCAGCTTGTTTCACGGGGAAGGCACAGATACGCAGTATTTT
>few|TRBJ2-1|TRBV11-1|-
CASSSPGQYNEQFF
TGTGCCAGCAGCTCACCCGGACAGTACAATGAGCAGTTCTTC
>-|TRBJ1-2|TRBV2|TRBD1
CASSGGQGYGYTF
TGTGCCAGCAGCGGCGGACAGGGGTATGGCTACACCTTC
>once|TRBJ2-7|TRBV6-6|TRBD1
CASSGQGEGEQYF
TGTGCCAGCAGTGGACAGGGGGAGGGCGAGCAGTACTTC
>-|TRBJ2-4|TRBV20-1|TRBD2
CSASALAGGGGNIQYF
TGCAGTGCTAGTGCCCTAGCGGGGGGAGGAGGGAACATTCAGTACTTC